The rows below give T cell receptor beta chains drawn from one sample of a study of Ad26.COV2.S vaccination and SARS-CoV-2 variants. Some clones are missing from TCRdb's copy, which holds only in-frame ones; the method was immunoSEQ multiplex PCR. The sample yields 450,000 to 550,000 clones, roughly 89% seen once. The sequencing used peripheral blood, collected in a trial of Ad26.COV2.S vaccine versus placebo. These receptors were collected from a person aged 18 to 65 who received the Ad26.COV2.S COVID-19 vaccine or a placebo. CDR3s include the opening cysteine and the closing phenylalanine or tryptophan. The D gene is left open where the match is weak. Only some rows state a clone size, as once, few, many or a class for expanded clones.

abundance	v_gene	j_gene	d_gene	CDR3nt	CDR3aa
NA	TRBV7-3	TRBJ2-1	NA	TGTGCCAGCAGCCCGCAGGGAAGTGAGCAGTTCTTC	CASSPQGSEQFF
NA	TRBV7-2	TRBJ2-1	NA	TGTGCCAGCAGCTTAGCTAGACTCAATGAGCAGTTCTTC	CASSLARLNEQFF
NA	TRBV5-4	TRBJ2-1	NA	TGTGCCAGCAGCTTGGCTGACGGACTGGGGAATGAGCAGTTCTTC	CASSLADGLGNEQFF
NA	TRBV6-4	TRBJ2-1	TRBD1	TGTGCCAGCAGTGAAGGTGGAGGACAGGGACTCTACAATGAGCAGTTCTTC	CASSEGGGQGLYNEQFF
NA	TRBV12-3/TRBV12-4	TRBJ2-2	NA	TGTGCCAGCAGCGGGACACGAGTACCCGAGCTGTTTTTT	CASSGTRVPELFF
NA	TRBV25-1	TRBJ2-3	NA	TGTGCCAGCAGTGAATACTGGGGCGTAGGGGGAGGCACAGATACGCAGTATTTT	CASSEYWGVGGGTDTQYF
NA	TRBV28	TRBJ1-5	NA	TGTGCCAGCAGTTTAAATCCCCGGCCCCAGCATTTT	CASSLNPRPQHF
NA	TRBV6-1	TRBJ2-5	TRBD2	TGTGCCAGCAGTGAAGCCCATCTTAGCGGGAGCACCAAAGAGACCCAGTACTTC	CASSEAHLSGSTKETQYF
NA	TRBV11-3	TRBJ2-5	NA	TGTGCCAGCAGCTTCTCCCACAGTCAAGAGACCCAGTACTTC	CASSFSHSQETQYF
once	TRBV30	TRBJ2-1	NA	TGTGCCTGGAGTGCGGGGCCCCAGCGTGAGCAGTTCTTC	CAWSAGPQREQFF